This TCR beta chain is from a study of cytomegalovirus exposure and HLA in healthy donors. With 4 bases removed from V and 8 bases from J, the gap between germline ends came to 19 bases. Germline CDR1 is SGHTS and CDR2 is YDEGEE. The CDR3 runs to 16 residues. The PCR contained 60 Vbeta and 13 Jbeta primers. Sequencing used immunoSEQ multiplex PCR; TCRdb keeps in-frame clones, though not all of them. The table has 130,000 or so clones, about 80% seen once. Concerning this clone itself: Its specificity is not known.

Study-level points and caveats: What a later analysis reportedly showed was that an Asian-associated ancestry cluster had fewer N-insertions than the roughly 700-donor mean.

The sequenced sample was PBMCs. The chain employs TRBV5-8 and TRBJ1-6; no reliable D call. The source is a woman aged 18-35 years in good health and CMV-seronegative. CDR3 loop: CASSPGVSPSYSPLHF. The CDR3, as DNA: TGTGCCAGCAGCCCGGGTGTCTCACCGAGTTATTCACCCCTCCACTTT.